A selection of T cell receptor beta chains follows, all from one sample in a study of a mutant IDH1 vaccine in newly diagnosed glioma. Generated by immunoSEQ multiplex PCR, the TCRdb table keeps only in-frame clones and is missing some. The sample has roughly 30,000 clones, more than 75% seen once; the top ten hold 15% to 17%. Antigens of these TCRs are unknown. The sequenced sample was PBMCs, obtained from a glioma patient whose treatment included an IDH1 peptide vaccine. The source of these receptors is a man younger than 45 with glioma. CDR3s include the opening cysteine and the closing phenylalanine or tryptophan. D genes are given only for firm matches. For some rows the clone size is stated as once, few or many, or as a class when expanded; others skip it.

DNA: TGTGCCAGCAGTCTACAGGGGAACTATGGCTACACCTTC
CDR3: CASSLQGNYGYTF
size: once
J: TRBJ1-2
D: TRBD1
V: TRBV28

DNA: TGTGCCAGCAGTTTAGTGGGTTCTGGGGCCAACGTCCTGACTTTC
CDR3: CASSLVGSGANVLTF
size: -
J: TRBJ2-6
D: -
V: TRBV27

DNA: TGTGCCTGGAGTGTAAAGGTGGGGACTGAAGCTTTCTTT
CDR3: CAWSVKVGTEAFF
size: -
J: TRBJ1-1
D: -
V: TRBV30

DNA: TGCGCCAGCAGCCGCAAAATGGGGGGGTCCTACTCCTACAATGAGCAGTTCTTC
CDR3: CASSRKMGGSYSYNEQFF
size: -
J: TRBJ2-1
D: TRBD2
V: TRBV4-1

DNA: TGTGCCAGCAGACCTTCAGGGACAGCAGTTTACAATGAGCAGTTCTTC
CDR3: CASRPSGTAVYNEQFF
size: -
J: TRBJ2-1
D: TRBD1
V: TRBV7-2

DNA: TGTGCCAGCACGGGGATAGCGGGAAACAATGAGCAGTTCTTC
CDR3: CASTGIAGNNEQFF
size: -
J: TRBJ2-1
D: TRBD2
V: TRBV2

DNA: TGCAGCGCAGGGGCCCGCAACACTGAAGCTTTCTTT
CDR3: CSAGARNTEAFF
size: few
J: TRBJ1-1
D: -
V: TRBV29-1

DNA: TGTGCCAGCAGTCTGGACAGGGGGAACACTGAAGCTTTCTTT
CDR3: CASSLDRGNTEAFF
size: few
J: TRBJ1-1
D: TRBD1
V: TRBV2

DNA: TGTGCCAGCAGGTTGGGCAGCGGTAACACCGGGGAGCTGTTTTTT
CDR3: CASRLGSGNTGELFF
size: -
J: TRBJ2-2
D: -
V: TRBV7-7

DNA: TGTGCCACCGAGGGGTGGGGGGCAGATCGACAGTATGGCTACACCTTC
CDR3: CATEGWGADRQYGYTF
size: medium-sized
J: TRBJ1-2
D: -
V: TRBV30

DNA: TGTGCCAGCAGCCCGGGCCCAGCGGCAGATACGCAGTATTTT
CDR3: CASSPGPAADTQYF
size: -
J: TRBJ2-3
D: -
V: TRBV7-6

DNA: TGTGCCAGTAGTAGCTTCGGGGAGCACTACGAGCAGTACTTC
CDR3: CASSSFGEHYEQYF
size: -
J: TRBJ2-7
D: -
V: TRBV19

DNA: TGTGCCATCAGTGAGTCTTGGGACAACTACGAGCAGTACTTC
CDR3: CAISESWDNYEQYF
size: -
J: TRBJ2-7
D: -
V: TRBV10-3

DNA: TGTGCCAGCAGTTTTGGAGATTCACCCCTCCACTTT
CDR3: CASSFGDSPLHF
size: -
J: TRBJ1-6
D: -
V: TRBV27

DNA: TGTGCCAGCAGTGAAGTCGTCTGGGAAGAAGGCACTGAAGCTTTCTTT
CDR3: CASSEVVWEEGTEAFF
size: -
J: TRBJ1-1
D: -
V: TRBV2

DNA: TGTGCCAGCAGTTACTCCGGCAGGAACTATGGCTACACCTTC
CDR3: CASSYSGRNYGYTF
size: -
J: TRBJ1-2
D: -
V: TRBV6-5

DNA: TGTGCCAGCAGCGGTAGCGGGAGGGCCTACGAGCAGTACTTC
CDR3: CASSGSGRAYEQYF
size: -
J: TRBJ2-7
D: TRBD2
V: TRBV5-4